The entry that follows covers one T cell receptor (beta chain) sequence. The data were taken from a study of blood T cell repertoires in COVID-19. Profiling relied on immunoSEQ multiplex PCR, and the TCRdb table lists in-frame clones only, not all of them. Here the sample spans roughly 230,000 clones, about nine tenths being singletons. The receptor comes from a young man in a cohort exposed to, infected with or recovered from COVID-19 (not recorded which). The sequencing input was PBMCs or T cells enriched from blood (not recorded which).

The CDR3 DNA is TGTGCCAGCAGTTTAGGGACAGGGGTCTCTGGAAACACCATATATTTT. Amino acid sequence: CASSLGTGVSGNTIYF. The rearrangement uses TRBV28 and TRBJ1-3, with 10 bases matching TRBD1. V was clipped by 2 bases and J by 0 bases; unmatched bases: 1. There are 16 residues in the CDR3. Per the germline V gene, CDR1 is MDHEN and CDR2 is SYDVKM.